This record covers a single TCR beta chain. Its antigen remains unidentified. The germline V gene encodes CDR1 LNHDA and CDR2 SQIVND (reference sequence). The CDR3 totals 15 residues. The data were taken from a study of T cells expressing NK-cell markers. Findings and caveats of the study: There remained a lack of clarity about HCMV specificity of expanded NKG2C+ T cell clones.

UMIs were included in TCR beta cDNA generated by 5'RACE template switching. TCRdb processed the 5' RACE reads again and assigns one entry to each CDR3 protein, with no DNA. The sample data list about 110,000 distinct CDR3 sequences. The sample consisted of blood T cells: a sorted CD56 or NKG2C T cell subset, CD4+ or CD8+ T cells, or bulk PBMC T cells (not recorded which). V usage is TRBV19 and J usage is TRBJ2-7; TCRdb indicates TRBD2, and absent DNA this call remains unverified. The source is a woman aged 18 to 75 in good health. The CDR3 sequence is CASSGGTRGGYEQYF.